These 23 T cell receptor beta chains share one sample of origin, sequenced in a study of cytomegalovirus exposure and HLA in healthy donors. The table came from immunoSEQ multiplex PCR; TCRdb's copy has only in-frame clones and leaves some out. The sample lists over 200,000 clones, around four fifths occurring once. What was sequenced was PBMCs. The receptors derive from a woman younger than 35 in good health and CMV-seronegative.

The chain uses TRBV7-3 and TRBJ2-1, with 13 bases fitting TRBD2. CDR1 is SGHTA, CDR2 FQGTGA, per germline. The CDR3 runs 15 residues. V was pared by 5 bases and J by 9 bases, with 7 bases of the junction left unmatched. In DNA, the CDR3 is TGTGCCAGCAGCCCGGGACTAGCGGGATCGGGTGAGCAGTTCTTC. Protein: CASSPGLAGSGEQFF.

This chain uses TRBV6-5 with TRBJ2-5; D not resolved. CDR3 length: 14 amino acids. Germline CDR1 and CDR2: MNHEY and SVGAGI. V was shortened by 0 bases and J by 1 base, with 6 bases between the two germline ends. CDR3 region: CASSYSRAQETQYF. The CDR3 bases are TGTGCCAGCAGTTACTCCCGCGCCCAAGAGACCCAGTACTTC.

This chain joins TRBV27 and TRBJ2-6; no firm D call. The CDR3 sequence is 15 residues long. Germline loops: CDR1 MNHEY, CDR2 SMNVEV (reference sequence). V lost 5 bases and J lost 0, with 8 bases in between. CDR3 sequence reads: CASSKGTSGANVLTF. Here the CDR3 DNA reads TGTGCCAGCAGTAAGGGTACCTCTGGGGCCAACGTCCTGACTTTC.

V and J are TRBV7-9 and TRBJ2-1, with TRBD1 as a possible D gene (5 bases). V lost 7 bases and J lost 6, with 22 bases in between. Germline V gives CDR1 SEHNR, CDR2 FQNEAQ (reference sequence). The CDR3 runs to 16 residues. The CDR3 loop reads CASIGQAGHLINEQFF. CDR3 coding DNA: TGTGCCAGCATAGGCCAGGCCGGACACCTGATCAATGAGCAGTTCTTC.

This rearrangement joins TRBV2 to TRBJ2-6; 9 nucleotides line up with TRBD2. The CDR3 covers 16 residues. Germline lookup yields CDR1 SNHLY and CDR2 FYNNEI. Trimming at V came to 5 bases and at J to 2 bases, leaving 4 bases not matched to a gene. The CDR3 DNA reads as TGTGCCAGCAGTCAGCGGGGGGCACCTGGGGCCAACGTCCTGACTTTC. This sequence encodes CASSQRGAPGANVLTF.

The chain employs TRBV5-1 and TRBJ1-1; D call uncertain. V lost 2 bases to trimming and J lost 5 bases, with 10 bases between them. CDR1 and CDR2 (germline): SGHRS, YFSETQ. This CDR3 contains 13 residues. Here the CDR3 DNA reads TGCGCCAGCAGCTTTGAAGTGAGAACTGAAGCTTTCTTT. It is translated as CASSFEVRTEAFF.

This clone turned up a few times. The gene calls are TRBV5-4 and TRBJ2-1; 10 nucleotides line up with TRBD2. This CDR3 region has 16 residues. Per the germline V gene, CDR1 is SGHNT and CDR2 is YYREEE (reference sequence). V was pared by 3 bases and J by 7 bases, with 10 bases of the junction left unmatched. Here the CDR3 DNA reads TGTGCCAGCAGCTCCTTAGGGAGCGGGAGGGTGAATGAGCAGTTCTTC. It translates to CASSSLGSGRVNEQFF. The full variable domain, with the rest looked up from reference TRBV5-4 and TRBJ2-1, is ETGVTQSPTHLIKTRGQQVTLRCSSQSGHNTVSWYQQALGQGPQFIFQYYREEENGRGNFPPRFSGLQFPNYSSELNVNALELDDSALYLCASSSLGSGRVNEQFFGPGTRLTVL.

The V and J genes are TRBV6-5 and TRBJ1-2, with D possibly TRBD1 on 6 matching bases. The CDR3 covers 12 residues. The germline V gene has CDR1 MNHEY and CDR2 SVGAGI. The germline V and J ends were trimmed by 2 bases and 6 bases, with 7 bases remaining between them. The CDR3 here is CASSYRGDGYTF. The DNA for the CDR3 is TGTGCCAGCAGTTACAGGGGGGATGGCTACACCTTC.

The chain is built from TRBV5-4 and TRBJ2-1; weak D call: TRBD1 (6 bases). V lost 2 bases and J 7 bases, leaving 13 bases between the germline ends. Germline V gene lookup returns CDR1 SGHNT and CDR2 YYREEE (reference sequence). The length of the CDR3 is 14 residues. The CDR3 DNA is TGTGCCAGCAGCTTCTCCGGGACACTAAATGAGCAGTTCTTC. It encodes CASSFSGTLNEQFF. The entire variable domain, with the rest obtained from reference TRBV5-4 and TRBJ2-1, is as follows: ETGVTQSPTHLIKTRGQQVTLRCSSQSGHNTVSWYQQALGQGPQFIFQYYREEENGRGNFPPRFSGLQFPNYSSELNVNALELDDSALYLCASSFSGTLNEQFFGPGTRLTVL.

The chain links TRBV5-1 to TRBJ2-3; 13 bases agree with TRBD2. CDR1 and CDR2 from the germline V gene are SGHRS and YFSETQ. Trimming removed 7 bases from V and 6 bases from J; junction bases left unmatched: 8. The CDR3 contains 15 residues. The CDR3 reads CASSQLAGGPDTQYF. For the CDR3, the DNA is TGCGCCAGCTCCCAACTAGCGGGAGGGCCGGATACGCAGTATTTT.

The chain recombines TRBV9 with TRBJ2-7; a possible D gene is TRBD1 (9 bases). Deletions cut 3 bases from V and 0 bases from J, with 16 bases between. There are 16 residues in the CDR3. Germline loops: CDR1 SGDLS, CDR2 YYNGEE. The CDR3 bases are TGTGCCAGCAGCGCGGGAGGGACAGGGACCTCCTACGAGCAGTACTTC. Its translation is CASSAGGTGTSYEQYF.

This clone was seen only a few times. Other DNA sequences from this sample encode an identical CDR3 as well. This chain uses TRBV9 with TRBJ1-5; D ambiguous. The CDR3 has 14 residues. The V and J ends lost 0 bases and 2 bases respectively, with 6 bases between them. Germline CDR1 is SGDLS and CDR2 is YYNGEE. The CDR3 coding sequence is TGTGCCAGCAGCGTAGGATCAGGCAATCAGCCCCAGCATTTT. Translating gives CASSVGSGNQPQHF.

V gene TRBV4-2 combines with J gene TRBJ1-2, with 8 bases identical to TRBD1. The V gene's germline CDR1 is LGHNA and CDR2 YNFKEQ. CDR3 length: 12 amino acids. V trimming: 4 bases; J trimming: 8 bases; junction bases outside the gene matches: 3. The CDR3 reads CASSRTGLGYTF. DNA for the CDR3: TGTGCCAGCAGCCGGACAGGGCTCGGCTACACCTTC.

This clone was picked up one time. The chain has TRBV7-9 and TRBJ2-1, with 7 bases matching TRBD1. The CDR3 loop spans 18 amino acids. V shed 4 bases and J 3 bases; nucleotides not matched to a gene: 15. The germline gives CDR1 SEHNR, CDR2 FQNEAQ (reference sequence). The DNA of the CDR3 is TGTGCCAGCAGCTCGTTAGGATGGACAGGATATTTCTACAATGAGCAGTTCTTC. Encoded protein: CASSSLGWTGYFYNEQFF.

This chain connects TRBV6-5 to TRBJ1-1, with a weak D call TRBD1 (5 bases). Trimming took 4 bases from V and 4 from J, leaving 19 bases between them. This CDR3 has 16 residues. Germline values: CDR1 MNHEY, CDR2 SVGAGI. CDR3 sequence: CASSSPGAAGGTEAFF. CDR3 in DNA: TGTGCCAGCAGTTCCCCTGGGGCAGCCGGAGGCACTGAAGCTTTCTTT.

The chain employs TRBV6-1 and TRBJ2-7; D assignment may be TRBD1 or TRBD2 (6 bases each). CDR1 MNHNS and CDR2 SASEGT come from the germline V gene. V dropped 8 bases and J dropped 7 bases, with 18 bases sitting between them. This CDR3 has 13 residues. CDR3 coding DNA: TGTGCCAGCGGGGCAGGGGTTGCGGGAGAGCAGTACTTC. Amino acids: CASGAGVAGEQYF.

The chain joins TRBV6-5 to TRBJ2-5; 9 nucleotides line up with TRBD1. CDR3 size: 14 residues. V lost 3 bases, J lost 4 bases, and 3 bases stayed unmatched. CDR1 is MNHEY and CDR2 is SVGAGI in the germline V gene. The CDR3 reads CASSYTGGAETQYF. The CDR3 DNA follows: TGTGCCAGCAGTTATACAGGGGGCGCAGAGACCCAGTACTTC.

V gene TRBV29-1 combines with J gene TRBJ2-1; D is undetermined. Germline CDR1 SQVTM, CDR2 ANQGSEA. Trimming removed 5 bases at V and 6 bases at J, with 8 bases between. The CDR3 length is 11 residues. The CDR3 DNA is TGCAGCGTTATTCCTCTCAATGAGCAGTTCTTC. This gives the protein CSVIPLNEQFF.

The chain carries TRBV30 and TRBJ1-3; TRBD1 might be the D (5 bases). The CDR3 spans 14 residues. Germline V gene data show CDR1 as GTSNPN and CDR2 as SVGIG (reference sequence). Deletions cut 3 bases from V and 0 bases from J, with 9 bases between. The CDR3 here is CAWSQGFSGNTIYF. The CDR3 bases are TGTGCCTGGAGCCAGGGCTTCTCTGGAAACACCATATATTTT.

The chain carries TRBV2 and TRBJ2-1; D is possibly TRBD1 (5 bases). Per germline, CDR1 SNHLY and CDR2 FYNNEI. V gave up 1 base and J gave up 4 bases, with 8 bases separating them. The CDR3 is 14 amino acids. CDR3 in amino acids: CASSEEDTYNEQFF. The CDR3, as DNA: TGTGCCAGCAGTGAAGAGGACACATACAATGAGCAGTTCTTC.

This sequence joins TRBV5-6 and TRBJ2-7; D is uncertain. Germline-derived CDR1 and CDR2 are SGHDT and YYEEEE. Trimming cost V 4 bases and J 4 bases, with 6 bases left between them. CDR3 length: 11 residues. The CDR3 loop is CASSLQYEQYF. The CDR3 coding sequence is TGTGCCAGCAGCCTTCAGTACGAGCAGTACTTC. Looking up the rest from reference TRBV5-6 and TRBJ2-7 gives the full variable domain: DAGVTQSPTHLIKTRGQQVTLRCSPKSGHDTVSWYQQALGQGPQFIFQYYEEEERQRGNFPDRFSGHQFPNYSSELNVNALLLGDSALYLCASSLQYEQYFGPGTRLTVT.

This sequence joins TRBV13 and TRBJ1-4; 7 bases match TRBD1. This CDR3 spans 17 amino acids. Germline CDR1 reads PRHDT; CDR2 reads FYEKMQ (reference sequence). The V segment lost 2 bases and the J segment 6 bases; nucleotides outside the gene matches: 12. Written as DNA, the CDR3 is TGTGCCAGCAGCTTAAGGGGAACAACAGGGGAAGATGAAAAACTGTTTTTT. It specifies CASSLRGTTGEDEKLFF.

The chain has TRBV7-9 and TRBJ2-7, with a tentative D call TRBD1 (6 bases). Germline CDR1 and CDR2: SEHNR and FQNEAQ (reference sequence). The V end lost 4 bases, the J end lost 3 bases, and 22 bases lay between the germline ends. CDR3 length equals 17 residues. CDR3 bases: TGTGCCAGCAGCTCGCCCGCCCAGGGGCAGGTCGTCTACGAGCAGTACTTC. Its translation is CASSSPAQGQVVYEQYF.